This record covers a single TCR beta chain. The antigen it binds to is not known. Per-nucleotide qualities are absent, and no much larger clonotype sits a single base away. The CDR3 covers 15 residues, taking in both the cysteine and the phenylalanine. The sequence is cut down to CDR3 DNA, 45 bases in frame from base 1. V was cut back by 4 bases and J by 2 bases, leaving a gap of 14 bases between them. CDR1 SGHTA and CDR2 FQGNSA were looked up in the germline V gene. Sequencing relied on an Illumina MiSeq. Regarding the original processing steps: The Shannon-Wiener index, computed in VDJtools, was used to measure repertoire diversity. A TCRbeta clonotype was considered expanded if its clonotype frequency was 3 or more. TCRdb reprocessed the public reads (quality trimming at Q25 with fastp, clone calling with MiXCR) and kept in-frame beta chains. CDR3 protein duplicates are merged, each entry listing the most common genes and DNA. The V and J calls follow TCRdb's processing rather than the paper's. Within this sample are under 950 distinct CDR3 sequences, with around 13% of them counted one time only. The top ten clones comprise under 8.5% of the sample.

This sample was included in a study of precursors of human CD4 cytotoxic T cells (dated by TCRdb to 2016 to 2019). With regard to the full study: CD4+ memory subsets from around 13 donors in total were covered by the bulk TCR-seq analysis. TCR-seq analysis of about 14 donors yielded TCRalpha and TCRbeta chain sequences (table S7).

Bulk UMI-based TCR sequencing was performed on four sorted CD4+ memory subsets (TCM, TEM, IL-7Rhigh TEMRA, IL-7R- TEMRA) to test a precursor-effector relationship among CD4 cytotoxic T cells. Cells were obtained from peripheral blood mononuclear cells that had been isolated from human blood. Here is what the overall study found, with its caveats: A bigger share of IL-7Rhigh TEMRA clonotypes consisted of expanded effector clonotypes than was the case for TEM or TCM clonotypes. Only about 95% of the 14 donors were included in some of the bulk TCR-seq comparisons, which suggests that not every subset was available for every donor. The limitation that the direction of differentiation between precursor and effector cells cannot be definitively established by a human observational design was noted by the authors. Compared with TCM and TEM subsets, the IL-7Rhigh and IL-7R- TEMRA subsets had more restricted TCR repertoires, with lower diversity and more expanded clonotypes.

The chain employs TRBV7-2 and TRBJ1-2; a weak D assignment points to TRBD1 (6 bases agree). This TCR was recovered from a human donor in good health. The sample taken for sequencing was memory CD4+ T cells from blood (PBMCs). The CDR3 reads CASSSPVGQNYGYTF. The bases are TGTGCCAGCAGCTCCCCCGTGGGACAAAACTATGGCTACACCTTC.